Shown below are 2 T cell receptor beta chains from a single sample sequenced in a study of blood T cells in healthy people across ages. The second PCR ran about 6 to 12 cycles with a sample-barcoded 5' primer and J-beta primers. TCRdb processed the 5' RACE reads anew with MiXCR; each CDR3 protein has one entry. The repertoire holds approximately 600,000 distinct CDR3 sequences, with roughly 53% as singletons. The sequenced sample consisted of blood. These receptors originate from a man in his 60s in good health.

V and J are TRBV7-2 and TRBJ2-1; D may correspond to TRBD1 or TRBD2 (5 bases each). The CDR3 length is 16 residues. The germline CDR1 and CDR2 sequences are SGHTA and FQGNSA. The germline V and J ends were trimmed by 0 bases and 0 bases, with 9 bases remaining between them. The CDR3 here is CASSLAGESSYNEQFF. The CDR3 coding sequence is TGTGCCAGCAGCTTAGCGGGGGAGAGCTCCTACAATGAGCAGTTCTTC.

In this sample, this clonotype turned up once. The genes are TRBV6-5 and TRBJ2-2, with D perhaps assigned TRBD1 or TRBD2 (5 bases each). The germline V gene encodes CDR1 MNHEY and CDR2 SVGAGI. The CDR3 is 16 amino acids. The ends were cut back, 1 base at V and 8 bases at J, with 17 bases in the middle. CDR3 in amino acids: CASSYLRGAAGGELFF. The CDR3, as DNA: TGTGCCAGCAGTTACTTACGAGGGGCGGCCGGGGGGGAGCTGTTTTTT.